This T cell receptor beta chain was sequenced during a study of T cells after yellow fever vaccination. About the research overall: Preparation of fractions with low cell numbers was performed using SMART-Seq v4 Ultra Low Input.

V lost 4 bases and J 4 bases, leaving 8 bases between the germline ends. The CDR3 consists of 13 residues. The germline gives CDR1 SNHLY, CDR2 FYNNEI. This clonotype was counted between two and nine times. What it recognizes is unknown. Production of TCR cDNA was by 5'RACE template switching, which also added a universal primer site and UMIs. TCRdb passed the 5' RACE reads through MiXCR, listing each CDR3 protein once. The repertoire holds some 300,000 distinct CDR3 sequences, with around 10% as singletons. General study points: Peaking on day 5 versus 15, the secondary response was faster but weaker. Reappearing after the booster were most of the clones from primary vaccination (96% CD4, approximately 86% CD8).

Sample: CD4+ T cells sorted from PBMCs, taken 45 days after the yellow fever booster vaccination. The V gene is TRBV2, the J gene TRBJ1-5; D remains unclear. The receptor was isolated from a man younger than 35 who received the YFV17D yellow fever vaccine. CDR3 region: CASSGEGNQPQHF. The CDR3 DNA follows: TGTGCCAGCAGTGGTGAAGGGAATCAGCCCCAGCATTTT.